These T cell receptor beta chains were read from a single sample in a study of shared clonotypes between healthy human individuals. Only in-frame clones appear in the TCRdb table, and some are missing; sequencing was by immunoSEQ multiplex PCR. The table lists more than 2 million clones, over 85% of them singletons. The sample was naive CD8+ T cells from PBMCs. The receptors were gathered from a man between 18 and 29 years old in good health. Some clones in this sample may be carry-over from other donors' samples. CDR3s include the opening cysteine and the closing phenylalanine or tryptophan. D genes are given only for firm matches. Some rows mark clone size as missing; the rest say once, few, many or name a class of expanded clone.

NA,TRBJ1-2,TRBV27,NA,TGTGCCAGCAGTTTATTCCGGGGCAGCTTCTATGGCTACACCTTC,CASSLFRGSFYGYTF
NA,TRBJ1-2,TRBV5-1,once,TGCGCCAGCAGGGGCCCCGGCGACTATGGCTACACCTTC,CASRGPGDYGYTF
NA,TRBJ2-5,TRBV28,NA,TGTGCCAGCAGCCATTTTGGGCAGGGAAGACGCCTGGGGACCCAGTACTTC,CASSHFGQGRRLGTQYF
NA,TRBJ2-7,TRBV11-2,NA,TGTGCCAGCAGCTTAGCCGGGTACGAGCAGTACTTC,CASSLAGYEQYF
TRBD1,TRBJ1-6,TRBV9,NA,TGTGCCAGCAGCGTCTTTTCACAGGGGGATAGTTCACCCCTCCACTTT,CASSVFSQGDSSPLHF
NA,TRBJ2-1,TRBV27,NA,TGTGCCAGCAGCCCGACTGGGGGGAATGAGCAGTTCTTC,CASSPTGGNEQFF
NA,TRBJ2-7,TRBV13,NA,TGTGCCAGCAGCCGCAGGGGTACCCTCTACGAGCAGTACTTC,CASSRRGTLYEQYF
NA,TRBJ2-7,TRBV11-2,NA,TGTGCCAGCAGCTTGGTCGTTGAACCCTACGAGCAGTACTTC,CASSLVVEPYEQYF
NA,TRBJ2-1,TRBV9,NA,TGTGCCAGCAGCGTAGGCGGGGACCGCTCCTACAATGAGCAGTTCTTC,CASSVGGDRSYNEQFF
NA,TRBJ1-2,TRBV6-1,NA,TGTGCCAGCAGTGAATTGTCGGCTCCCCGTTGGGGCTACACCTTC,CASSELSAPRWGYTF
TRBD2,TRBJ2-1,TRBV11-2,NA,TGTGCCAGCAGCCCCGGGACTAGCGGGAGGTCCTACAATGAGCAGTTCTTC,CASSPGTSGRSYNEQFF
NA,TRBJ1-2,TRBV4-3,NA,TGCGCCAGCAGCCACGCCGGGACGCCTGCCTATGGCTACACCTTC,CASSHAGTPAYGYTF
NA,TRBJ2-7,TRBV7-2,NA,TGTGCCAGCAGCTCTTTTCGGGGGAAAACCTACGAGCAGTACTTC,CASSSFRGKTYEQYF
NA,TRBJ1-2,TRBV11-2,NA,TGTGCCAGCAGCCAGCAGGGAAGCGTCTATGGCTACACCTTC,CASSQQGSVYGYTF
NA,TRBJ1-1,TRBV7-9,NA,TGTGCCAGCAGCCTGGGAGGGGTCGGGGCTGAAGCTTTCTTT,CASSLGGVGAEAFF
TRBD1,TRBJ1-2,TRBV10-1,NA,TGCGCCAGCAGTGAAGGGGACAGGGGTTTCTGGGGCTACACCTTC,CASSEGDRGFWGYTF
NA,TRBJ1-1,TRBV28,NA,TGTGCCAGCAACTGGGCCGTCATGAACACTGAAGCTTTCTTT,CASNWAVMNTEAFF
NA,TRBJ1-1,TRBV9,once,TGTGCCAGCAGCGTAGGTCCGGGCCTGAACACTGAAGCTTTCTTT,CASSVGPGLNTEAFF
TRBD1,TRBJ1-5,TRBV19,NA,TGTGCCAGTAGCGACAGGGAGGGGAGTCAGCCCCAGCATTTT,CASSDREGSQPQHF
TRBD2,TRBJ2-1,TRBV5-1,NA,TGCGCCAGCAGGGAGTACTTAGCGGGAGCCTACAATGAGCAGTTCTTC,CASREYLAGAYNEQFF
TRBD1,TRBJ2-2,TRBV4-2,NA,TGTGCCAGCAGCCAAGAGGAGGGGGCAGGGGGCGATACCGGGGAGCTGTTTTTT,CASSQEEGAGGDTGELFF
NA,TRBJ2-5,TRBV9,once,TGTGCCAGCAGCGTAGCACAGGGAGGAGAGACCCAGTACTTC,CASSVAQGGETQYF
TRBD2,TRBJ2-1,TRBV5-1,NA,TGCGCCAGCAGCGCGGGAGTCTCCTACAATGAGCAGTTCTTC,CASSAGVSYNEQFF
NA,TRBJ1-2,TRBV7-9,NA,TGTGCCAGCAGCTTTGGGGTTAGCTATGGCTACACCTTC,CASSFGVSYGYTF
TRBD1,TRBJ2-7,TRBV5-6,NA,TGTGCCAGCAGCTTTGGGACAGTCCACGAGCAGTACTTC,CASSFGTVHEQYF
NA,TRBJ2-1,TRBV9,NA,TGTGCCAGCAGCGTAGCGGGCCTTGAACAGTTCTTC,CASSVAGLEQFF